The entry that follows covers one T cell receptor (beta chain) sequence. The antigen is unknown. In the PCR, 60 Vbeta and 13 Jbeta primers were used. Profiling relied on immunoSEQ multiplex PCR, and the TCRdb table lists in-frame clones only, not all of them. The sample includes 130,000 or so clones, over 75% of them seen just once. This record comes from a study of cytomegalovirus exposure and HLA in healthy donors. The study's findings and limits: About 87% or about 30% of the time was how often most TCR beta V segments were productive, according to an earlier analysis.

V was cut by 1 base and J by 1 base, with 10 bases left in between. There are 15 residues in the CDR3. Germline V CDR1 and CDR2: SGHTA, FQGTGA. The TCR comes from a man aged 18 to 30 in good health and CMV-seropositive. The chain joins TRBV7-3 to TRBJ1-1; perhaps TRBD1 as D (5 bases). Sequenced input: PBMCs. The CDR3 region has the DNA TGTGCCAGCAGCTTAATGGGGAGGGGGAACACTGAAGCTTTCTTT. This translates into CASSLMGRGNTEAFF.